These 6 T cell receptor beta chains were all obtained from the same sample, sequenced in a study of PD-1 blockade in classical Hodgkin lymphoma (dated by TCRdb to 2018 to 2021). The time point label, as the study defines it: cycle 4 day 1 (C4D1), after more than 5 weeks of nivolumab. All trial patients had relapsed after autologous stem cell transplantation, with cohorts A, B and C differing in prior brentuximab vedotin exposure. CD4+ T cells were purified from thawed PBMCs by magnetic negative selection with a Miltenyi CD4+ T cell isolation kit. Library generation was performed with the immunoSEQ multiplex PCR assay. TCRdb took this table from immuneACCESS and kept in-frame rearrangements with V and J called. Such tables lack part of the clones; where checked against another copy, unresolved V genes explain under half of the gap, and the rest is unexplained. The sample table lists around 27,000 clones, 85% to 90% of them with a count of one. The ten largest clones represent around 2.3% of the sample.

Material: CD4+ T cells from blood, obtained before the fourth cycle of nivolumab. All receptors come from a human donor with classical Hodgkin lymphoma.

This clone was counted a few times. The chain has TRBV11-2 and TRBJ1-1, with TRBD1 matching 8 bases. The ends lost 1 base at V and 4 bases at J; junction bases unmatched: 14. Germline V gene data show CDR1 as SGHAT and CDR2 as FQNNGV. This CDR3 comprises 18 residues. The CDR3 reads CASSLAKYQGARSTEAFF. The DNA for the CDR3 is TGTGCCAGCAGCTTAGCAAAGTATCAGGGGGCGCGAAGCACTGAAGCTTTCTTT.

J is TRBJ2-1 and V is TRBV18, with TRBD2 matching 13 bases. Germline values: CDR1 KGHSH, CDR2 LQKENI. The CDR3 is 16 residues long. The V and J ends lost 0 bases and 6 bases, in that order; junction bases with no gene match: 2. CDR3 sequence: CASSPPGLAGVNEQFF. The CDR3, as DNA: TGTGCCAGCTCACCACCTGGACTAGCGGGAGTCAATGAGCAGTTCTTC.

The V call is TRBV6-1, the J call TRBJ2-1; D is undetermined. V lost 2 bases and J lost 7, with 15 bases in between. The CDR3 sequence is 15 residues long. Germline values: CDR1 MNHNS, CDR2 SASEGT. The CDR3 nucleotides are TGTGCCAGCAGTGAACGTGCTAGTGGAAAGAATGAGCAGTTCTTC. Its protein is CASSERASGKNEQFF.

The chain recombines TRBV5-1 with TRBJ2-1; D might be TRBD1 (5 bases). The CDR3 spans 15 residues. Germline V lookup: CDR1 SGHRS, CDR2 YFSETQ. V was pared by 0 bases and J by 1 base, with 8 bases between. This CDR3 reads CASSLEQASYNEQFF. Written as DNA, the CDR3 is TGCGCCAGCAGCTTGGAACAGGCGTCCTACAATGAGCAGTTCTTC.

V is TRBV28 and J is TRBJ1-2, with D possibly matching TRBD1 (6 bases). The CDR3 totals 14 residues. Germline V gene lookup returns CDR1 MDHEN and CDR2 SYDVKM. V was pared by 2 bases and J by 4 bases, with 11 bases between. CDR3 residues: CASSLRGSTYGYTF. The CDR3 coding sequence is TGTGCCAGCAGTTTAAGGGGGTCCACCTATGGCTACACCTTC.

V gene TRBV11-2 combines with J gene TRBJ2-1, with unresolved D. Trimming took off 1 base at V and 8 bases at J, with 12 bases between the two ends. The CDR3 loop spans 14 amino acids. Germline V gene sequence: CDR1 SGHAT, CDR2 FQNNGV. The CDR3 here is CASSLAAQIYEQFF. CDR3 in DNA: TGTGCCAGCAGCTTAGCGGCGCAGATTTATGAGCAGTTCTTC. The variable domain in full, with the rest retrieved from reference TRBV11-2 and TRBJ2-1, is EAGVAQSPRYKIIEKRQSVAFWCNPISGHATLYWYQQILGQGPKLLIQFQNNGVVDDSQLPKDRFSAERLKGVDSTLKIQPAKLEDSAVYLCASSLAAQIYEQFFGPGTRLTVL.